These 20 T cell receptor beta chains were sequenced from one sample in a study of T cell responses to AZD1222 COVID-19 vaccine. Produced via immunoSEQ multiplex PCR; TCRdb's table is partial and in-frame only. The table records roughly 130,000 clones, 92% of them present only once. The input for sequencing was peripheral blood, taken on day 0 of AZD1222 vaccination. The receptors come from an adult in good health.

The V gene is TRBV30, the J gene TRBJ1-1; TRBD1 might be the D (5 bases). The V gene's germline CDR1 is GTSNPN and CDR2 SVGIG (reference sequence). V was shortened by 5 bases and J by 6 bases, with 13 bases between the two germline ends. The CDR3 contains 12 residues. In DNA, the CDR3 is TGTGCCTGGGGGACCCGTGGCTCTGAAGCTTTCTTT. Protein sequence: CAWGTRGSEAFF.

The chain joins TRBV6-5 to TRBJ2-7, with 7 bases matching TRBD1. Germline CDR1 is MNHEY and CDR2 is SVGAGI. CDR3 length: 14 amino acids. V was clipped by 8 bases and J by 5 bases; unmatched bases: 12. DNA for the CDR3: TGTGCCAGCCTGCAGGGGACAGTGCGACACGAGCAGTACTTC. Its translation is CASLQGTVRHEQYF.

The gene calls are TRBV13 and TRBJ2-2, with D perhaps TRBD1 (6 bases). Trimming took off 5 bases at V and 4 bases at J, with 8 bases between the two ends. CDR1 and CDR2 (germline): PRHDT, FYEKMQ (reference sequence). The CDR3 sequence is 13 residues long. The DNA of the CDR3 is TGTGCCAGCAGCCCAGGGGTCACCGGGGAGCTGTTTTTT. Translating it yields CASSPGVTGELFF.

The chain has TRBV7-9 and TRBJ1-4; D ambiguous. The germline gives CDR1 SEHNR, CDR2 FQNEAQ (reference sequence). Trimming removed 5 bases from V and 7 bases from J, with 8 bases in between. There are 12 residues in the CDR3. CDR3 sequence reads: CASSPRGEKLFF. The CDR3 bases are TGTGCCAGCAGCCCCCGCGGTGAAAAACTGTTTTTT.

The rearrangement joins TRBV5-8 to TRBJ1-1; 7 positions match TRBD1. With V trimmed by 3 bases and J by 2 bases, 4 bases remained unmatched. CDR1 is SGHTS and CDR2 is YDEGEE in the germline V gene. This CDR3 is 14 amino acids long. The CDR3 DNA sequence: TGTGCCAGCAGCTCGGACAGGCAAAACACTGAAGCTTTCTTT. Amino acids: CASSSDRQNTEAFF.

The V call is TRBV11-3, the J call TRBJ1-1; no definite D call. Trimming cost V 1 base and J 4 bases, with 7 bases left between them. Germline CDR1 reads SGHNT; CDR2 reads YENEEA. The CDR3 contains 13 residues. The CDR3 DNA follows: TGTGCCAGCAGCTTAGGCCCATCCACTGAAGCTTTCTTT. This sequence encodes CASSLGPSTEAFF.

V usage is TRBV6-6 and J usage is TRBJ1-2; D uncertain. CDR3 size: 12 residues. V lost 7 bases to trimming and J lost 4 bases, with 10 bases between them. CDR1 and CDR2 from the germline V gene are MNHNY and SVGAGI (reference sequence). Here the CDR3 DNA reads TGTGCCAGCAACGAGACGCCCTATGGCTACACCTTC. Translating gives CASNETPYGYTF.

CDR3 in amino acids: CSVPGGEQFF. The CDR3, as DNA: TGCAGCGTTCCGGGCGGTGAGCAGTTCTTC. The V and J genes are TRBV29-1 and TRBJ2-1, with unresolved D. The CDR3 is 10 amino acids. Germline V gene data show CDR1 as SQVTM and CDR2 as ANQGSEA. V was trimmed by 5 bases and J by 9 bases, leaving 8 bases between them.

The gene calls are TRBV19 and TRBJ1-2; 7 bases line up with TRBD1. J gave up 5 bases and V 5 bases, and 11 bases lay outside the gene matches. Per the germline V gene, CDR1 is LNHDA and CDR2 is SQIVND (reference sequence). The CDR3 length is 15 residues. CDR3 region: CASSLVREGAYGYTF. CDR3 coding DNA: TGTGCCAGTAGTCTCGTAAGGGAGGGGGCGTATGGCTACACCTTC.

The chain carries TRBV25-1 and TRBJ2-5; 8 bases fit TRBD1. The CDR3 is 16 residues long. Unmatched junction bases numbered 12, after V lost 4 bases and J lost 5 bases. CDR1 and CDR2 from the germline V gene are MGHDK and SYGVNS. For the CDR3, the DNA is TGTGCCAGCAGTGGGGCTGAGACAGGGGCCGAGGAGACCCAGTACTTC. Translating it yields CASSGAETGAEETQYF. Looking up the rest from reference TRBV25-1 and TRBJ2-5 gives the full variable domain: EADIYQTPRYLVIGTGKKITLECSQTMGHDKMYWYQQDPGMELHLIHYSYGVNSTEKGDLSSESTVSRIRTEHFPLTLESARPSHTSQYLCASSGAETGAEETQYFGPGTRLLVL.

The chain combines TRBV2 with TRBJ1-2; TRBD1 matches 7 bases. The CDR3 sequence is 14 residues long. V was pared by 4 bases and J by 8 bases, with 10 bases of the junction left unmatched. Germline values: CDR1 SNHLY, CDR2 FYNNEI. CDR3 sequence (DNA): TGTGCCAGCAGTGGAACAGGGGAACCGGCGGGCTACACCTTC. Its protein product is CASSGTGEPAGYTF.

The rearrangement joins TRBV6-6 to TRBJ1-4; no clear D. With 7 bases removed from V and 4 bases from J, the gap between germline ends came to 4 bases. Germline V gene lookup returns CDR1 MNHNY and CDR2 SVGAGI (reference sequence). The CDR3 runs to 11 residues. CDR3 DNA sequence: TGTGCCAGCACCTTTAATGAAAAACTGTTTTTT. This sequence encodes CASTFNEKLFF.

V is TRBV6-1 and J is TRBJ2-1, with D possibly TRBD1 on 5 matching bases. Germline CDR1 reads MNHNS; CDR2 reads SASEGT. The ends were cut back, 5 bases at V and 7 bases at J, with 9 bases in the middle. The CDR3 has 12 amino acids. The chain's CDR3 is CASSSRTNEQFF. CDR3 coding DNA: TGTGCCAGCAGTAGCCGGACAAATGAGCAGTTCTTC.

This chain joins TRBV19 and TRBJ2-1, with 7 bases that match TRBD2. Trimming took 1 base from V and 2 from J; bases not matched to a gene: 8. Germline V gives CDR1 LNHDA, CDR2 SQIVND (reference sequence). The CDR3 covers 17 residues. The CDR3 spells CASSIVSSGATYNEQFF. CDR3 DNA: TGTGCCAGTAGTATAGTGTCCAGCGGGGCCACCTACAATGAGCAGTTCTTC.

The chain has TRBV27 and TRBJ1-1; 11 positions agree with TRBD1. Trimming removed 4 bases from V and 4 bases from J; junction bases left unmatched: 2. CDR1 is MNHEY, CDR2 SMNVEV, per germline (reference sequence). CDR3 size: 14 residues. The CDR3 DNA is TGTGCCAGCAGTTCCGGACAGGGGGCCACTGAAGCTTTCTTT. Protein product: CASSSGQGATEAFF.

The J gene is TRBJ1-4, the V gene TRBV29-1; weak D call: TRBD1 (5 bases). V was trimmed by 4 bases and J by 8 bases, leaving 14 bases between them. The CDR3 runs 13 residues. CDR1 is SQVTM, CDR2 ANQGSEA, per germline. This CDR3 is CSVAGRVGEKLFF. CDR3 sequence (DNA): TGCAGCGTTGCTGGCAGGGTAGGGGAAAAACTGTTTTTT. Full variable domain (missing parts from reference TRBV29-1 and TRBJ1-4): SAVISQKPSRDICQRGTSLTIQCQVDSQVTMMFWYRQQPGQSLTLIATANQGSEATYESGFVIDKFPISRPNLTFSTLTVSNMSPEDSSIYLCSVAGRVGEKLFFGSGTQLSVL.

J is TRBJ1-1 and V is TRBV5-8, with D hard to call. Trimming took off 4 bases at V and 4 bases at J, with 17 bases between the two ends. This CDR3 spans 15 amino acids. Germline V gives CDR1 SGHTS, CDR2 YDEGEE. In nucleotides, the CDR3 is TGTGCCAGCAGCCGGGTGGAGGCCATCGGCACTGAAGCTTTCTTT. This encodes CASSRVEAIGTEAFF.

J is TRBJ1-5 and V is TRBV3-1 (or the pseudogene TRBV3-2); a possible D gene is TRBD1 (6 bases). Trimming pared 2 bases from V and 1 base from J, leaving 15 bases between. The CDR3 is 17 residues long. CDR1 and CDR2 from the germline V gene are LGHDT and YNNKEL (reference sequence). This CDR3 reads CASSQTSLGGSNQPQHF. CDR3 nucleotides: TGTGCCAGCAGCCAAACCTCGTTGGGGGGCAGCAATCAGCCCCAGCATTTT.

Note on this clone: A read error may produce the germline difference seen at one junction end. The J gene is TRBJ1-1, the V gene TRBV19, with D unclear. From germline, CDR1 is LNHDA and CDR2 SQIVND (reference sequence). The CDR3 runs to 11 residues. Written as DNA, the CDR3 is TGCCCCAGAGAAGGTGACACTGAAGCTTTCTTT. Its protein product is CPREGDTEAFF.

The J gene is TRBJ2-7, the V gene TRBV9; the D gene is possibly TRBD2 (7 bases). CDR1 is SGDLS and CDR2 is YYNGEE in the germline V gene. The CDR3 has 14 residues. Between the trimmed V and J ends, which lost 0 bases and 3 bases, there was a span of 10 bases. The CDR3 DNA reads as TGTGCCAGCAGCGTAGGAGGGGGGGACTACGAGCAGTACTTC. This translates into CASSVGGGDYEQYF.